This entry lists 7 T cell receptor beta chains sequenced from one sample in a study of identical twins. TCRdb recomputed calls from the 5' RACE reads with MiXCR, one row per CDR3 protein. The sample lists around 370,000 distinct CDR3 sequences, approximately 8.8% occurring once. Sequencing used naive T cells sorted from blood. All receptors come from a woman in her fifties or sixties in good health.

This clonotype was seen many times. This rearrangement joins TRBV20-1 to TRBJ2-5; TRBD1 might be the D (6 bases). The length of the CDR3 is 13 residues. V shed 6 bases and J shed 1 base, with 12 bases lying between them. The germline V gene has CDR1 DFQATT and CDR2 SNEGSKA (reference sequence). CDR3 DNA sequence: TGCAGTGCCAGGATGGGGGCCCAAGAGACCCAGTACTTC. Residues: CSARMGAQETQYF.

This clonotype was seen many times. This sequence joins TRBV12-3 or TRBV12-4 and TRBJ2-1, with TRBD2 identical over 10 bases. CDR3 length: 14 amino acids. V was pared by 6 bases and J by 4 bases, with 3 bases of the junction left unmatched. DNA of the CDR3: TGTGCCAGCAGCCCAGCGGGGGGGTACAATGAGCAGTTCTTC. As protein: CASSPAGGYNEQFF.

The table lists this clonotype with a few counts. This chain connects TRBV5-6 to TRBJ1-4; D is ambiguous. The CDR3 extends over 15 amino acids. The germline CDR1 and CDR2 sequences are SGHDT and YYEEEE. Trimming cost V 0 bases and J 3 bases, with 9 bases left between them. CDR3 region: CASSLGSRSNEKLFF. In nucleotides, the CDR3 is TGTGCCAGCAGCTTGGGTTCCAGGTCTAATGAAAAACTGTTTTTT. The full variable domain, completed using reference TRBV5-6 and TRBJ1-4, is DAGVTQSPTHLIKTRGQQVTLRCSPKSGHDTVSWYQQALGQGPQFIFQYYEEEERQRGNFPDRFSGHQFPNYSSELNVNALLLGDSALYLCASSLGSRSNEKLFFGSGTQLSVL.

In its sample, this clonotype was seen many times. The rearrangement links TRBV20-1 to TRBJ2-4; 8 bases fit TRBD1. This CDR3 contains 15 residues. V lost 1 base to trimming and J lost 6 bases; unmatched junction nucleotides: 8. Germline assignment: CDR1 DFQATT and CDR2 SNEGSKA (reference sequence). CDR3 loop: CSARAPDREINIQYF. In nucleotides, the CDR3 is TGCAGTGCTAGAGCGCCGGACAGGGAGATAAACATTCAGTACTTC.

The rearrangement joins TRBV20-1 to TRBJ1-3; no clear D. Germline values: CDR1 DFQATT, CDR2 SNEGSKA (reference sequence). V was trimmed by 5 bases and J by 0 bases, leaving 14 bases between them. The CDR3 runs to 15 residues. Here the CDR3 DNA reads TGCAGTGCTCGCACCGGGTCCCCCTCTGGAAACACCATATATTTT. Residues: CSARTGSPSGNTIYF.

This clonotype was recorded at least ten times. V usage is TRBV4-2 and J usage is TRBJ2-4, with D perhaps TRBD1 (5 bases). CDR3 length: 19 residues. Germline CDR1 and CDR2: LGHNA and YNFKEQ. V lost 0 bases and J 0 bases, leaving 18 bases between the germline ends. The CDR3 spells CASSQDWRGGRGAKNIQYF. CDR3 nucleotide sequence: TGTGCCAGCAGCCAAGATTGGCGAGGTGGAAGGGGAGCCAAAAACATTCAGTACTTC.

The CDR3 DNA reads TGTGCCAGCAGCCCCTCGGGGGGCAGCGGCGAGACCCAGTACTTC. Translation gives CASSPSGGSGETQYF. The chain employs TRBV11-2 and TRBJ2-5, with TRBD2 as a possible D gene (7 bases). The CDR3 covers 15 residues. V dropped 5 bases and J dropped 5 bases, with 18 bases sitting between them. Germline assignment: CDR1 SGHAT and CDR2 FQNNGV.